Each of the 17 T cell receptor beta chains below was sequenced from the same sample in a study of CD4 T cells in relation to SARS-CoV-2 and coronaviruses. Antigens of these TCRs are unknown. Produced via immunoSEQ multiplex PCR; TCRdb's table is partial and in-frame only. The table has 20,000 to 30,000 clones, about 75% seen once. CD4+ T cells from unexposed donors were obtained before the COVID-19 pandemic (2011-2018). The cells were cultured for approximately 10 days before CD4+ T cells were isolated. The sequenced sample was CD4+ T cells from PBMCs, cultured in vitro. These receptor sequences come from a human donor in good health.

This rearrangement joins TRBV11-2 to TRBJ2-7; TRBD1 agrees at 9 bases. Germline loops: CDR1 SGHAT, CDR2 FQNNGV. The CDR3 length is 14 residues. The V gene end was trimmed by 5 bases and the J gene end by 0 bases; junction bases not matched to a gene: 2. The CDR3 reads CASSQQGASYEQYF. The CDR3 DNA follows: TGTGCCAGCAGCCAACAGGGGGCCTCCTACGAGCAGTACTTC.

V is TRBV7-2 and J is TRBJ2-5, with 9 nucleotides matching TRBD2. The germline CDR1 and CDR2 sequences are SGHTA and FQGNSA. The CDR3 has 14 amino acids. The junction had 5 bases not matched to a gene; V was cut back by 6 bases and J by 3 bases. The CDR3 DNA reads as TGTGCCAGCAGTGAGAGACTAGCGGAAGAGACCCAGTACTTC. It translates to CASSERLAEETQYF. Filled out from reference TRBV7-2 and TRBJ2-5, the complete variable domain reads GAGVSQSPSNKVTEKGKDVELRCDPISGHTALYWYRQSLGQGLEFLIYFQGNSAPDKSGLPSDRFSAERTGGSVSTLTIQRTQQEDSAVYLCASSERLAEETQYFGPGTRLLVL.

The rearrangement links TRBV3-1 (or the pseudogene TRBV3-2) to TRBJ2-1; D is unresolved. Between the trimmed V and J ends, which lost 4 bases and 1 base, there was a span of 14 bases. This CDR3 is 16 amino acids long. CDR1 and CDR2 from the germline V gene are LGHDT and YNNKEL (reference sequence). The DNA for the CDR3 is TGTGCCAGCAGCCCCCCCCTGGCGAGGTCCTACAATGAGCAGTTCTTC. Translation gives CASSPPLARSYNEQFF.

As for this clone: Distinct nucleotide sequences in the sample also encode this CDR3. This CDR3 is CASSFPGGAYEQYF. CDR3 sequence (DNA): TGTGCCAGCAGTTTCCCCGGCGGGGCCTACGAGCAGTACTTC. The V and J genes are TRBV28 and TRBJ2-7; D possibly corresponds to TRBD2 (6 bases). Looked up from germline, CDR1 is MDHEN and CDR2 is SYDVKM. The CDR3 has 14 amino acids. The V end lost 3 bases, the J end lost 2 bases, and 11 bases lay between the germline ends.

The chain carries TRBV5-4 and TRBJ2-1; the match to TRBD2 covers 8 bases. Trimming at V came to 0 bases and at J to 0 bases, leaving 8 bases not matched to a gene. Germline CDR1 SGHNT, CDR2 YYREEE (reference sequence). The CDR3 totals 18 residues. In nucleotides, the CDR3 is TGTGCCAGCAGCTTGGATGGTAGCGGGGTACTCTCCTACAATGAGCAGTTCTTC. This encodes CASSLDGSGVLSYNEQFF. Complete variable domain (other parts from reference TRBV5-4 and TRBJ2-1): ETGVTQSPTHLIKTRGQQVTLRCSSQSGHNTVSWYQQALGQGPQFIFQYYREEENGRGNFPPRFSGLQFPNYSSELNVNALELDDSALYLCASSLDGSGVLSYNEQFFGPGTRLTVL.

This chain joins TRBV5-6 and TRBJ2-5; D possibly corresponds to TRBD2 (6 bases). Germline lookup yields CDR1 SGHDT and CDR2 YYEEEE. This CDR3 is built from 16 residues. Deletions cut 1 base from V and 1 base from J, with 14 bases between. CDR3 residues: CASSLLLRGVQETQYF. The DNA of the CDR3 is TGTGCCAGCAGCTTGTTACTGCGGGGAGTCCAAGAGACCCAGTACTTC.

The J gene is TRBJ1-2, the V gene TRBV6-5, with D tentatively TRBD1 (5 bases). This CDR3 is 14 amino acids long. Trimming cost V 6 bases and J 2 bases, with 13 bases left between them. Germline assignment: CDR1 MNHEY and CDR2 SVGAGI. The CDR3 nucleotides are TGTGCCAGCAGCCCAAGGGGCCGCAACTATGGCTACACCTTC. It codes for CASSPRGRNYGYTF.

This clone was seen only once. The rearrangement links TRBV7-2 to TRBJ1-4, with D perhaps TRBD1 (5 bases). Between the trimmed V and J ends, which lost 1 base and 8 bases, there was a span of 14 bases. Germline V gives CDR1 SGHTA, CDR2 FQGNSA. The CDR3 has 15 amino acids. Written as DNA, the CDR3 is TGTGCCAGCAGCTTAGGGACACCGGGTCGGGAAAAACTGTTTTTT. This encodes CASSLGTPGREKLFF.

The genes are TRBV7-9 and TRBJ2-3; D remains unclear. CDR3 length: 15 residues. V was cut by 3 bases and J by 6 bases, with 16 bases left in between. CDR1 is SEHNR and CDR2 is FQNEAQ in the germline V gene (reference sequence). The CDR3 sequence is CASSFMSSRADTQYF. CDR3 nucleotides: TGTGCCAGCAGCTTCATGTCTTCTAGGGCGGATACGCAGTATTTT.

The V gene is TRBV5-6, the J gene TRBJ1-1; D remains ambiguous. The CDR3 runs to 15 residues. CDR1 and CDR2 from the germline V gene are SGHDT and YYEEEE. V lost 2 bases, J lost 1 base, and 12 bases lay in between. The chain's CDR3 is CASSLGPVPNTEAFF. The CDR3 bases are TGTGCCAGCAGCTTAGGGCCTGTCCCGAACACTGAAGCTTTCTTT.

The chain recombines TRBV4-3 with TRBJ2-5, with 15 bases matching TRBD2. V dropped 3 bases and J dropped 6; count of bases not matched to a gene: 5. This CDR3 region has 16 residues. Looked up from germline, CDR1 is LGHNA and CDR2 is YSLEER. The CDR3 reads CASSHRTSGGDKTQYF. As DNA, the CDR3 is TGCGCCAGCAGCCATCGGACTAGCGGGGGGGATAAGACCCAGTACTTC.

The chain combines TRBV6-2 or TRBV6-3 with TRBJ2-7, with no clear D. Per germline, CDR1 MNHEY and CDR2 SVGEGT. The ends were cut back, 5 bases at V and 5 bases at J, with 19 bases in the middle. The CDR3 is 15 amino acids. The CDR3 region is CASSDRSGPSDEQYF. The CDR3 DNA reads TGTGCCAGCAGTGACCGATCAGGACCAAGCGACGAGCAGTACTTC.

The V and J genes are TRBV2 and TRBJ2-3; 9 nucleotides align to TRBD1. Germline V gene sequence: CDR1 SNHLY, CDR2 FYNNEI. After removal of 4 bases from V and 2 bases from J, the junction contained 4 bases not matched to a gene. CDR3 size: 15 residues. CDR3 in amino acids: CASSAGTGITDTQYF. The CDR3 DNA sequence: TGTGCCAGCAGTGCCGGGACAGGGATCACAGATACGCAGTATTTT.

The chain employs TRBV10-3 and TRBJ2-3, with D possibly being TRBD2 (5 bases). This CDR3 spans 14 amino acids. The V end was cut by 7 bases, the J end by 4 bases, with 15 bases between. Germline V gene data show CDR1 as ENHRY and CDR2 as SYGVKD. Written as DNA, the CDR3 is TGTGCCATCACGGCTAGCACCACCCCAGATACGCAGTATTTT. Encoded protein: CAITASTTPDTQYF.

The chain has TRBV6-2 or TRBV6-3 and TRBJ1-2; D uncertain. Trimming removed 2 bases from V and 6 bases from J, with 10 bases in between. The CDR3 has 13 amino acids. Germline-derived CDR1 and CDR2 are MNHEY and SVGEGT. This CDR3 is CASSYEAVNGYTF. CDR3 DNA sequence: TGTGCCAGCAGTTACGAGGCAGTGAATGGCTACACCTTC.

The chain is built from TRBV29-1 and TRBJ1-2; possibly TRBD1 for D (6 bases). The CDR3 is 13 amino acids. CDR1 is SQVTM, CDR2 ANQGSEA, per germline. V shed 4 bases and J shed 4 bases, with 13 bases lying between them. CDR3 DNA: TGCAGCGTTGCCGTGGACAGTTCCTATGGCTACACCTTC. This gives the protein CSVAVDSSYGYTF.

The chain combines TRBV6-2 or TRBV6-3 with TRBJ2-1; 11 bases match TRBD2. The CDR3 is made up of 16 amino acids. Germline CDR1 is MNHEY and CDR2 is SVGEGT. J was trimmed by 1 base and V by 5 bases; bases with no gene match: 4. CDR3 in amino acids: CASSRLAGQSYNEQFF. The CDR3 coding sequence is TGTGCCAGCAGTAGACTAGCGGGACAATCCTACAATGAGCAGTTCTTC.